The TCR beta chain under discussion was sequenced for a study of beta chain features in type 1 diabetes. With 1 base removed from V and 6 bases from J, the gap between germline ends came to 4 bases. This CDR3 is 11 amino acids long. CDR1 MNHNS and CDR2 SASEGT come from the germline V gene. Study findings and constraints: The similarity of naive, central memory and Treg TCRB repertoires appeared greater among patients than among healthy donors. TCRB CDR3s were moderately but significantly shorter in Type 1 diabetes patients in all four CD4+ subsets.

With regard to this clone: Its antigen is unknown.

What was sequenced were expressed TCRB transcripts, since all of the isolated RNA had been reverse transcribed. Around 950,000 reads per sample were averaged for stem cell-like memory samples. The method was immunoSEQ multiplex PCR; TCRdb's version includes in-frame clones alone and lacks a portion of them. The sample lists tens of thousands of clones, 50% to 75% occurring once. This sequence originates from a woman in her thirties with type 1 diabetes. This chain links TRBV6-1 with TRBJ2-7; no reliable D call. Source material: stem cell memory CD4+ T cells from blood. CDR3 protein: CASSEGLEQYF. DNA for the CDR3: TGTGCCAGCAGTGAAGGGCTCGAGCAGTACTTC.